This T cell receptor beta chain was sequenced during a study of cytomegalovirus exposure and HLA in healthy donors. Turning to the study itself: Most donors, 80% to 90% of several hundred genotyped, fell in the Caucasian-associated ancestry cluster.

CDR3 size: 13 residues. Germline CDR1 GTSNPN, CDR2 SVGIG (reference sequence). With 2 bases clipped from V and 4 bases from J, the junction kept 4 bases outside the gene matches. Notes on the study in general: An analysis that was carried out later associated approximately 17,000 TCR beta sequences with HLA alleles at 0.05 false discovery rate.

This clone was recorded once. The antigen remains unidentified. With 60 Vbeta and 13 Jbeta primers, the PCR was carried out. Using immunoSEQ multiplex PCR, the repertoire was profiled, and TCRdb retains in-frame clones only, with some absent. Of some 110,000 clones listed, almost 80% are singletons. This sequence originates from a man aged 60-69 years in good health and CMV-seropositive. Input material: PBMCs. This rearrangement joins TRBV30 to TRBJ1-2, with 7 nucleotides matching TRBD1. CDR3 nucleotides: TGTGCCTGGAGTCGCCAGGGGGGCTATGGCTACACCTTC. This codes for CAWSRQGGYGYTF. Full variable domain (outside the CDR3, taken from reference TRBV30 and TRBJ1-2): SQTIHQWPATLVQPVGSPLSLECTVEGTSNPNLYWYRQAAGRGLQLLFYSVGIGQISSEVPQNLSASRPQDRQFILSSKKLLLSDSGFYLCAWSRQGGYGYTFGSGTRLTVV.